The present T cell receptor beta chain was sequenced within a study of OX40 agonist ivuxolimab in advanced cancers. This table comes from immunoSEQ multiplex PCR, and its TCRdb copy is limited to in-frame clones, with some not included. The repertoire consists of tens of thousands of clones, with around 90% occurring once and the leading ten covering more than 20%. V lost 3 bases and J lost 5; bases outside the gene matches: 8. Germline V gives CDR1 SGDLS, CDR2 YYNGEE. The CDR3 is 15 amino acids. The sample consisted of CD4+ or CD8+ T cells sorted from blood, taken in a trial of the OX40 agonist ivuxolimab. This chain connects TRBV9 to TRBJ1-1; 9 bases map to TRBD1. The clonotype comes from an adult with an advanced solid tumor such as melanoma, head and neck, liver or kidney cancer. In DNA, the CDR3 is TGTGCCAGCAGCGCCCACAGGGGGCCGGGAACTGAAGCTTTCTTT. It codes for CASSAHRGPGTEAFF.